These 18 T cell receptor beta chains share one sample of origin, sequenced in a study of neurological immune-mediated disorders (dated by TCRdb to the late 2010s). Library preparation was by 5' RACE. TCRdb records Illumina HiSeq 2500 as the sequencer. In TCRdb, the public reads were trimmed at Q25 with fastp and aligned with MiXCR, with productive beta chains retained. Each CDR3 protein appears once, grouped with its most common genes and DNA. The sample includes approximately 44,000 distinct CDR3 sequences, with less than 6% observed a single time. The top ten clones comprise less than 1.5% of the sample. What was sequenced was CD4+ T cells from blood. Source of these receptors: a woman younger than 35 with multiple sclerosis.

The table lists this clonotype with many counts. This chain uses TRBV6-1 with TRBJ2-7; D is unclear. V dropped 6 bases and J dropped 4 bases, with 22 bases sitting between them. This CDR3 contains 16 residues. CDR1 and CDR2 from the germline V gene are MNHNS and SASEGT. CDR3 nucleotides: TGTGCCAGCAGCAGACACGCTGCCCTAAATTCGTACGAGCAGTACTTC. Translation gives CASSRHAALNSYEQYF.

This clonotype came up many times. The rearrangement links TRBV12-3 or TRBV12-4 to TRBJ1-6, with TRBD1 matching over 10 bases. After removal of 6 bases from V and 4 bases from J, the junction contained 6 bases not matched to a gene. The CDR3 runs 16 residues. CDR3 amino acids: CASRTDRGLYNSPLHF. The CDR3 nucleotides read TGTGCCAGCAGAACGGACAGGGGGTTATATAATTCACCCCTCCACTTT.

This clonotype was picked up many times. The chain has TRBV29-1 and TRBJ1-2, with D perhaps matching TRBD1 (6 bases). The V end lost 5 bases, the J end lost 1 base, and 17 bases lay between the germline ends. The CDR3 has 15 residues. Germline-derived CDR1 and CDR2 are SQVTM and ANQGSEA. DNA for the CDR3: TGCAGCGTTAAGCCCCCGACAGGAGTTAACTATGGCTACACCTTC. Translation gives CSVKPPTGVNYGYTF.

The table lists this clonotype with many counts. Relative to the germline gene, one junction end is altered; a read error may explain this. The gene calls are TRBV5-1 and TRBJ2-7, with 12 bases fitting TRBD2. Per germline, CDR1 SGHRS and CDR2 YFSETQ. The CDR3 covers 14 residues. CDR3 coding DNA: TGCGCCAGCAGTTTGGGACTAGCGGGCGACGAGCAGTACTTC. Residues: CASSLGLAGDEQYF.

This clonotype was seen ten or more times. The chain employs TRBV5-1 and TRBJ2-1, with 8 bases that match TRBD1. The germline gives CDR1 SGHRS, CDR2 YFSETQ. The CDR3 is made up of 16 amino acids. V was pared by 0 bases and J by 9 bases, with 11 bases of the junction left unmatched. The CDR3: CASSLAVGTGQAEQFF. The CDR3, as DNA: TGCGCCAGCAGCTTGGCCGTTGGGACAGGACAGGCTGAGCAGTTCTTC.

This clonotype has at least ten counts. This sequence joins TRBV11-3 and TRBJ1-1; D is uncertain. V was pared by 0 bases and J by 5 bases, with 7 bases between. Germline V gene data show CDR1 as SGHNT and CDR2 as YENEEA. This CDR3 contains 13 residues. The CDR3 DNA sequence: TGTGCCAGCAGCTTAGATCCCGGTACTGAAGCTTTCTTT. Protein sequence: CASSLDPGTEAFF.

This clonotype appeared many times. V is TRBV2 and J is TRBJ1-1; D gene ambiguous. Trimming shortened V by 7 bases and J by 0 bases, and 12 bases separated the two germline ends. The CDR3 totals 14 residues. Germline CDR1 SNHLY, CDR2 FYNNEI. Here the CDR3 reads CASIWEPMNTEAFF. Written as DNA, the CDR3 is TGTGCCAGCATCTGGGAGCCAATGAACACTGAAGCTTTCTTT.

This clonotype has ten or more counts. The rearrangement links TRBV7-2 to TRBJ2-3; TRBD1 matches at 10 bases. This CDR3 has 15 amino acids. The germline gives CDR1 SGHTA, CDR2 FQGNSA. V shed 6 bases, J shed 3 bases, and the junction held 6 bases outside the gene matches. DNA of the CDR3: TGTGCCAGCAGTTCCGGGACAGGGGTGACAGATACGCAGTATTTT. This gives the protein CASSSGTGVTDTQYF.

In its sample, this clonotype was seen many times. CDR3 sequence reads: CASSLSGGDEQFF. The CDR3 DNA sequence: TGTGCCAGCAGTTTAAGCGGCGGGGATGAGCAGTTCTTC. The V call is TRBV12-3 or TRBV12-4, the J call TRBJ2-1; the D gene is possibly TRBD2 (6 bases). The ends were cut back, 2 bases at V and 8 bases at J, with 10 bases in the middle. This CDR3 is built from 13 residues.

This clonotype appeared many times. The chain uses TRBV5-1 and TRBJ2-7, with 12 bases matching TRBD1. The CDR3 length is 15 residues. V was pared by 4 bases and J by 4 bases, with 6 bases of the junction left unmatched. Germline assignment: CDR1 SGHRS and CDR2 YFSETQ. CDR3: CASSKGQGALYEQYF. The CDR3, as DNA: TGCGCCAGCAGCAAGGGACAGGGGGCTTTATACGAGCAGTACTTC. Variable domain in full (rest from reference TRBV5-1 and TRBJ2-7): KAGVTQTPRYLIKTRGQQVTLSCSPISGHRSVSWYQQTPGQGLQFLFEYFSETQRNKGNFPGRFSGRQFSNSRSEMNVSTLELGDSALYLCASSKGQGALYEQYFGPGTRLTVT.

This clonotype was observed at least ten times. V usage is TRBV11-3 and J usage is TRBJ2-1; D is possibly TRBD1 (5 bases). From germline, CDR1 is SGHNT and CDR2 YENEEA. Deletions cut 2 bases from V and 5 bases from J, with 7 bases between. The CDR3 is 13 amino acids. In DNA, the CDR3 is TGTGCCAGCAGCTTACAGGGAAACAATGAGCAGTTCTTC. Encoded protein: CASSLQGNNEQFF.

This clonotype was observed at least ten times. The chain is built from TRBV7-6 and TRBJ1-1; possible D gene TRBD1, 5 bases. The CDR3 loop spans 14 amino acids. Trimming left V 6 bases short and J 7 bases short, with 18 bases between. From germline, CDR1 is SGHVS and CDR2 FNYEAQ. CDR3 sequence: CASRLIQGESEAFF. The CDR3 coding sequence is TGTGCCAGCAGGCTTATACAAGGGGAGAGTGAAGCTTTCTTT.

This clonotype was picked up many times. This chain connects TRBV5-1 to TRBJ1-3, with 7 bases fitting TRBD1. This CDR3 is built from 17 residues. The V and J ends lost 4 bases and 3 bases, in that order; junction bases with no gene match: 13. Germline loops: CDR1 SGHRS, CDR2 YFSETQ. The CDR3 bases are TGCGCCAGCAGCCGCAGACCCGGACAGGTCGGTGGAAACACCATATATTTT. Translated, it gives CASSRRPGQVGGNTIYF. Combining the CDR3 with reference TRBV5-1 and TRBJ1-3 gives the whole variable domain KAGVTQTPRYLIKTRGQQVTLSCSPISGHRSVSWYQQTPGQGLQFLFEYFSETQRNKGNFPGRFSGRQFSNSRSEMNVSTLELGDSALYLCASSRRPGQVGGNTIYFGEGSWLTVV.

This clonotype has at least ten counts. This chain connects TRBV20-1 to TRBJ1-2, with D possibly matching TRBD1 (6 bases). Trimming shortened V by 0 bases and J by 8 bases, and 10 bases separated the two germline ends. Per germline, CDR1 DFQATT and CDR2 SNEGSKA (reference sequence). The CDR3 has 12 amino acids. This chain's CDR3 is CSAREPGGGYTF. The CDR3 DNA reads TGCAGTGCTAGAGAACCGGGGGGCGGCTACACCTTC.

In this sample, this clonotype is medium-sized (0.01 to 0.1%). The J gene is TRBJ2-7, the V gene TRBV5-1; D is unclear. V was shortened by 0 bases and J by 6 bases, with 13 bases between the two germline ends. Germline CDR1 and CDR2: SGHRS and YFSETQ. The CDR3 length is 14 residues. The CDR3 sequence is CASSLDASTAEQYV. The CDR3 DNA reads as TGCGCCAGCAGCTTGGATGCGTCGACGGCCGAGCAGTACGTC.

This clonotype occurred many times. This chain joins TRBV20-1 and TRBJ2-7, with 9 nucleotides matching TRBD2. Trimming took 0 bases from V and 7 from J; bases not matched to a gene: 7. Germline loops: CDR1 DFQATT, CDR2 SNEGSKA (reference sequence). This CDR3 spans 14 amino acids. CDR3 region: CSAREGGGASEQYF. For the CDR3, the DNA is TGCAGTGCTAGAGAGGGCGGGGGGGCCAGTGAGCAGTACTTC.

This clonotype was counted at least ten times. The chain couples TRBV6-5 to TRBJ2-1, with 8 bases aligning to TRBD2. Per the germline V gene, CDR1 is MNHEY and CDR2 is SVGAGI. CDR3 length: 15 amino acids. V lost 8 bases to trimming and J lost 4 bases; unmatched junction nucleotides: 10. CDR3 loop: CASRLLGGGYNEQFF. CDR3 bases: TGTGCCAGCCGACTGTTGGGCGGGGGGTACAATGAGCAGTTCTTC.

This clonotype occurred many times. The rearrangement links TRBV4-1 to TRBJ1-2, with no clear D. This CDR3 spans 15 amino acids. V was clipped by 0 bases and J by 0 bases, with 8 bases between them. CDR1 and CDR2 from the germline V gene are MGHRA and YSYEKL. Here the CDR3 DNA reads TGCGCCAGCAGCCAAGATCTAGTACCTAACTATGGCTACACCTTC. Translated: CASSQDLVPNYGYTF.